Included here is one T cell receptor (beta chain) sequence, with context. Its antigen remains undetermined. No clone much larger than this one lies a single base away; base qualities are absent. The entry originates in a study of lymphopenia after photon versus proton radiotherapy (dated by TCRdb to the late 2010s). For the study in its entirety: Photon and proton radiation therapy were compared by the study for their immunological effects in patients with gastrointestinal tumors who developed high-grade lymphopenia. The goal of the study was to characterize the differences between the two radiation modalities in how they affect the immune system. A cohort of about 22 patients with gastrointestinal tumors who received either photon or proton therapy and subsequently developed lymphopenia was included.

Study-wide conclusions, independent of this receptor: The survival association was examined only in patients who died, and the authors described better survival with proton therapy as a possibility, not as a demonstrated result. Across the cohort, an inverse correlation was found between a larger post-nadir drop in TCR diversity and overall survival time among patients who died. Relative stability during treatment was observed in proton-treated patients, whereas loss of naive T cells and TCR diversity and gain of effector/memory populations were observed in photon-treated patients. After the lymphocyte count nadir, oligoclonal expansion, especially of CD8+ Temra cells, was observed in photon-treated repertoires, and the drop in diversity was driven by this expansion.

Deletion took 2 bases off V and 13 bases off J, with a span of 10 bases between the germline ends. CDR1 and CDR2, looked up from the germline V gene, are MDHEN and SYDVKM. From the cysteine up to the phenylalanine, the CDR3 has a length of 11 residues. The entry retains the CDR3 DNA only, 33 bases that are in frame from base 1. The protocol used for the library was the immunoSEQ multiplex PCR assay. Deep sequencing of rearranged TCR beta loci, alongside multiparametric flow cytometry, was used to profile T cell repertoires. TCRdb obtained this table from immuneACCESS and retained in-frame rearrangements with V and J assigned. These tables miss some clones; where compared with another copy, unresolved V genes account for less than half of the shortfall, and the remainder is unexplained. In this sample the table shows approximately 150,000 clones, 70% to 90% of which occur a single time. Approximately 4.8% of the sample comes from the top ten.

The source material was peripheral blood, sampled from a patient treated with photon-based radiotherapy. This clonotype originated in a man in his fifties with gastric cancer. The rearranged chain carries TRBV28 and TRBJ2-3, with TRBD2 perhaps the D gene, on 6 matching bases. The sequenced DNA: TGTGCCAGCAGTTTAGGGACTCTGGAGTATTTT. It specifies CASSLGTLEYF.